The 6 T cell receptor beta chains below were found in one sample sequenced in a study of blood T cell repertoires in COVID-19. Here immunoSEQ multiplex PCR was the method, and the copy in TCRdb shows in-frame clones only, minus some. The sample contains about 410,000 clones, 90% of which appear only once. The sequenced sample was PBMCs or T cells enriched from blood (not recorded which). The receptors derive from a man aged 18 to 30 who had recovered from COVID-19.

The gene calls are TRBV5-1 and TRBJ2-2, with TRBD2 matching 10 bases. Germline V gene data show CDR1 as SGHRS and CDR2 as YFSETQ. V lost 1 base to trimming and J lost 7 bases; unmatched junction nucleotides: 16. The CDR3 runs to 19 residues. The CDR3: CASSLNQAELAGLDGELFF. The CDR3 DNA follows: TGCGCCAGCAGCTTGAACCAGGCGGAACTAGCGGGATTGGACGGGGAGCTGTTTTTT.

The rearrangement joins TRBV20-1 to TRBJ1-6; no clear D. Trimming stripped 3 bases from V and 10 bases from J, with 13 bases between. This CDR3 contains 13 residues. Per germline, CDR1 DFQATT and CDR2 SNEGSKA (reference sequence). Here the CDR3 reads CSASLQVESPLHF. In DNA form, the CDR3 reads TGCAGTGCTAGTCTTCAGGTTGAGTCACCCCTCCACTTT.

This clone was detected a few times. This chain uses TRBV29-1 with TRBJ1-4; 11 bases line up with TRBD1. The CDR3 has 14 amino acids. V trimming: 5 bases; J trimming: 6 bases; junction bases outside the gene matches: 5. Germline assignment: CDR1 SQVTM and CDR2 ANQGSEA. The CDR3 protein is CSVYGTGGDEKLFF. The CDR3 nucleotides are TGCAGCGTTTATGGGACAGGGGGGGATGAAAAACTGTTTTTT.

J is TRBJ2-3 and V is TRBV3-1 (or the pseudogene TRBV3-2); D is unresolved. Trimming pared 1 base from V and 0 bases from J, leaving 14 bases between. Germline V gives CDR1 LGHDT, CDR2 YNNKEL (reference sequence). The CDR3 is 17 amino acids. This CDR3 is CASSQGVTPFSTDTQYF. The CDR3 DNA reads as TGTGCCAGCAGCCAAGGCGTGACACCATTTAGCACAGATACGCAGTATTTT.

This clone was recorded once. This chain uses TRBV7-9 with TRBJ1-3; maybe TRBD1 (5 bases). V was pared by 5 bases and J by 2 bases, with 19 bases between. Germline assignment: CDR1 SEHNR and CDR2 FQNEAQ (reference sequence). The CDR3 length is 17 residues. The CDR3 spells CASSPTTRTYAGNTIYF. The DNA of the CDR3 is TGTGCCAGCAGCCCGACCACCCGGACATATGCTGGAAACACCATATATTTT.

This clone was seen only once. The chain combines TRBV2 with TRBJ1-3; tentatively, D is TRBD1 (5 bases). CDR3 length: 15 amino acids. Trimming stripped 6 bases from V and 4 bases from J, with 16 bases between. Germline assignment: CDR1 SNHLY and CDR2 FYNNEI. CDR3 in amino acids: CASSGGVGLGNTIYF. CDR3 nucleotide sequence: TGTGCCAGCAGCGGGGGGGTTGGGCTCGGAAACACCATATATTTT.